The subject of this entry is one TCR beta chain. The method was immunoSEQ multiplex PCR; TCRdb's version includes in-frame clones alone and lacks a portion of them. The sample lists around 92,000 clones, around 72% seen once, with under 5% in the top ten. This specimen comes from a study of blood T cell repertoires in COVID-19. Looking at the study overall: Samples taken during acute and convalescent COVID-19 were collected in the United States, Italy and Spain.

Germline assignment: CDR1 SGDLS and CDR2 YYNGEE. The CDR3 spans 14 residues. Trimming shortened V by 0 bases and J by 3 bases, and 10 bases separated the two germline ends. Specimen: peripheral blood. The V gene is TRBV9, the J gene TRBJ2-7; TRBD1 is a possible D gene (8 bases). The TCR sequence derives from a man between 65 and 85 years old with COVID-19, enrolled during active disease. The CDR3 DNA is TGTGCCAGCAGCGTAGACAGGGGGGGCTACGAGCAGTACTTC. It encodes CASSVDRGGYEQYF.